This passage covers 22 T cell receptor beta chains from one sample sequenced in a study of cytomegalovirus exposure and HLA in healthy donors. The PCR had 60 Vbeta and 13 Jbeta primers. Only in-frame clones appear in the TCRdb table, and some are missing; sequencing was by immunoSEQ multiplex PCR. The sample carries some 200,000 clones, 80% recorded once. The specimen sequenced was PBMCs. These receptors were obtained from a boy aged 5-17 years in good health and CMV-seronegative.

A few counts support this clone. The chain has TRBV14 and TRBJ1-6, with a possible D match to TRBD1 (6 bases). The CDR3 runs to 15 residues. Germline CDR1 SGHDN, CDR2 FVKESK. Trimming took 3 bases from V and 13 from J, leaving 19 bases between them. In DNA form, the CDR3 reads TGTGCCAGCAGCCAGGGGGCAGGCCCTAATCGGCCCCTCCACTTT. This gives the protein CASSQGAGPNRPLHF.

The chain combines TRBV13 with TRBJ2-5; D possibly corresponds to TRBD1 (6 bases). Germline CDR1 PRHDT, CDR2 FYEKMQ (reference sequence). The CDR3 is 13 amino acids. Trimming took 6 bases from V and 4 from J, leaving 12 bases between them. The CDR3 DNA is TGTGCCAGCAGGTCTCAGGGGAGAGAGACCCAGTACTTC. Protein: CASRSQGRETQYF. The full variable domain, with the rest looked up from reference TRBV13 and TRBJ2-5, is AAGVIQSPRHLIKEKRETATLKCYPIPRHDTVYWYQQGPGQDPQFLISFYEKMQSDKGSIPDRFSAQQFSDYHSELNMSSLELGDSALYFCASRSQGRETQYFGPGTRLLVL.

V gene TRBV27 combines with J gene TRBJ1-1; 7 nucleotides agree with TRBD1. The CDR3 covers 12 residues. The V segment lost 8 bases and the J segment 1 base; nucleotides outside the gene matches: 1. Per germline, CDR1 MNHEY and CDR2 SMNVEV (reference sequence). In DNA form, the CDR3 reads TGTGCCAGCTGGGACAGGAACACTGAAGCTTTCTTT. Amino acids: CASWDRNTEAFF.

The chain uses TRBV5-6 and TRBJ2-2; a possible D gene is TRBD2 (5 bases). The germline gives CDR1 SGHDT, CDR2 YYEEEE. This CDR3 region has 16 residues. Trimming cost V 0 bases and J 2 bases, with 11 bases left between them. The CDR3 loop reads CASSLAYGSNTGELFF. The CDR3 nucleotides are TGTGCCAGCAGCTTGGCCTATGGGAGTAACACCGGGGAGCTGTTTTTT. Combining the CDR3 with reference TRBV5-6 and TRBJ2-2 gives the whole variable domain DAGVTQSPTHLIKTRGQQVTLRCSPKSGHDTVSWYQQALGQGPQFIFQYYEEEERQRGNFPDRFSGHQFPNYSSELNVNALLLGDSALYLCASSLAYGSNTGELFFGEGSRLTVL.

The chain is built from TRBV11-3 and TRBJ1-2, with a weak D call TRBD1 (5 bases). V shed 5 bases and J shed 8 bases, with 15 bases lying between them. The CDR3 extends over 13 amino acids. Germline-derived CDR1 and CDR2 are SGHNT and YENEEA. Here the CDR3 DNA reads TGTGCCAGCAGCCTGGGGGGAACGGGCGGCTACACCTTC. Translated: CASSLGGTGGYTF.

V is TRBV5-8 and J is TRBJ2-3; 10 bases match TRBD2. V dropped 3 bases and J dropped 2; count of bases not matched to a gene: 6. The germline CDR1 and CDR2 sequences are SGHTS and YDEGEE. The CDR3 runs 16 residues. This CDR3 is CASSYGLAANTDTQYF. The CDR3 DNA reads TGTGCCAGCAGCTATGGACTAGCGGCTAACACAGATACGCAGTATTTT.

The chain couples TRBV19 to TRBJ2-1; D is uncertain. The CDR3 is 15 residues long. Germline loops: CDR1 LNHDA, CDR2 SQIVND (reference sequence). Deletions cut 4 bases from V and 2 bases from J, with 12 bases between. CDR3: CASSTQLRPYNEQFF. CDR3 nucleotides: TGTGCCAGTAGTACCCAATTGCGGCCCTACAATGAGCAGTTCTTC.

This clone came up a few times. The chain uses TRBV30 and TRBJ1-6, with D possibly being TRBD1 (5 bases). V lost 2 bases and J lost 9, with 14 bases in between. Germline V gene lookup returns CDR1 GTSNPN and CDR2 SVGIG (reference sequence). This CDR3 has 14 residues. The CDR3 sequence: CAWSLRVTSSPLHF. The CDR3 DNA follows: TGTGCCTGGAGTCTCAGGGTTACGAGTTCACCCCTCCACTTT.

This clone occurred a few times. The genes are TRBV7-9 and TRBJ2-4, with a possible D match to TRBD2 (5 bases). This CDR3 contains 12 residues. CDR1 SEHNR and CDR2 FQNEAQ come from the germline V gene (reference sequence). Trimming shortened V by 6 bases and J by 15 bases, and 18 bases separated the two germline ends. In DNA, the CDR3 is TGTGCCAGCAGAAAGGACGGGGAAAGGTCGTACTTC. Translation: CASRKDGERSYF.

The chain links TRBV7-3 to TRBJ2-3, with D maybe TRBD2 (7 bases). V was trimmed by 4 bases and J by 0 bases, leaving 11 bases between them. The CDR3 runs 15 residues. Germline V gene data show CDR1 as SGHTA and CDR2 as FQGTGA. This CDR3 reads CASSSGGLSTDTQYF. Here the CDR3 DNA reads TGTGCCAGCAGCTCCGGGGGGCTGAGCACAGATACGCAGTATTTT.

This clone was detected only once. This chain links TRBV19 with TRBJ1-3, with no clear D. The CDR3 has 14 residues. Germline V CDR1 and CDR2: LNHDA, SQIVND (reference sequence). V dropped 5 bases and J dropped 0 bases, with 8 bases sitting between them. The DNA of the CDR3 is TGTGCCAGTAGTCGAGGGATCTCTGGAAACACCATATATTTT. It encodes CASSRGISGNTIYF. Full variable domain (missing parts from reference TRBV19 and TRBJ1-3): DGGITQSPKYLFRKEGQNVTLSCEQNLNHDAMYWYRQDPGQGLRLIYYSQIVNDFQKGDIAEGYSVSREKKESFPLTVTSAQKNPTAFYLCASSRGISGNTIYFGEGSWLTVV.

The genes are TRBV5-1 and TRBJ2-3, with 8 nucleotides matching TRBD1. J gave up 6 bases and V 4 bases, and 7 bases lay outside the gene matches. Germline assignment: CDR1 SGHRS and CDR2 YFSETQ. CDR3 length: 14 amino acids. CDR3 DNA: TGCGCCAGCAGCGGGTCCCAGGGGGCCGATACGCAGTATTTT. This gives the protein CASSGSQGADTQYF. The full variable domain, completed using reference TRBV5-1 and TRBJ2-3, is KAGVTQTPRYLIKTRGQQVTLSCSPISGHRSVSWYQQTPGQGLQFLFEYFSETQRNKGNFPGRFSGRQFSNSRSEMNVSTLELGDSALYLCASSGSQGADTQYFGPGTRLTVL.

V and J are TRBV15 and TRBJ1-4; 9 bases fit TRBD1. V lost 1 base and J lost 8; bases outside the gene matches: 11. Germline V gives CDR1 LNHNV, CDR2 YYDKDF (reference sequence). The CDR3 contains 17 residues. CDR3 coding DNA: TGTGCCACCAGCAGAGTCCGAATGACAGGGGGAAACGAAAAACTGTTTTTT. It specifies CATSRVRMTGGNEKLFF. Full variable domain (rest looked up from reference TRBV15 and TRBJ1-4): DAMVIQNPRYQVTQFGKPVTLSCSQTLNHNVMYWYQQKSSQAPKLLFHYYDKDFNNEADTPDNFQSRRPNTSFCFLDIRSPGLGDTAMYLCATSRVRMTGGNEKLFFGSGTQLSVL.

The chain uses TRBV6-1 and TRBJ1-2; TRBD1 matches 7 bases. Germline loops: CDR1 MNHNS, CDR2 SASEGT. Losses at the gene ends were 8 bases for V and 2 bases for J; bases not matched to a gene: 8. CDR3 length: 14 residues. The DNA for the CDR3 is TGTGCCAGCGGGACAGCCATCCTCAACTATGGCTACACCTTC. Protein sequence: CASGTAILNYGYTF.

On this clone: Sequence at one end of the junction differs from germline and may be a read error. The chain joins TRBV7-7 to TRBJ2-3; 13 bases are a match to TRBD2. The CDR3 consists of 15 residues. CDR1 SSHAT and CDR2 FNYEAQ come from the germline V gene (reference sequence). DNA of the CDR3: TGTGCTAGCAGCGCCGGGACTAGCGGGGTTAATACGCAGTATTTT. Protein product: CASSAGTSGVNTQYF.

This chain uses TRBV2 with TRBJ1-1; a possible D gene is TRBD1 (5 bases). V lost 3 bases and J 5 bases, leaving 19 bases between the germline ends. The CDR3 totals 16 residues. CDR1 SNHLY and CDR2 FYNNEI come from the germline V gene. The CDR3 reads CASSETSGWYWTEAFF. The CDR3 DNA sequence: TGTGCCAGCAGTGAGACGTCAGGGTGGTATTGGACTGAAGCTTTCTTT. Full variable domain (remainder filled in from reference TRBV2 and TRBJ1-1): EPEVTQTPSHQVTQMGQEVILRCVPISNHLYFYWYRQILGQKVEFLVSFYNNEISEKSEIFDDQFSVERPDGSNFTLKIRSTKLEDSAMYFCASSETSGWYWTEAFFGQGTRLTVV.

The V and J genes are TRBV30 and TRBJ2-2; D unclear. This CDR3 region has 12 residues. CDR1 and CDR2 (germline): GTSNPN, SVGIG (reference sequence). Trimming cost V 0 bases and J 6 bases, with 5 bases left between them. This CDR3 is CAWSVIPGELFF. In DNA, the CDR3 is TGTGCCTGGAGTGTCATCCCCGGGGAGCTGTTTTTT.

V gene TRBV11-2 combines with J gene TRBJ2-7; possible D gene TRBD1, 5 bases. The V and J ends lost 2 bases and 7 bases respectively, with 15 bases between them. Germline V gene sequence: CDR1 SGHAT, CDR2 FQNNGV. CDR3 length: 14 amino acids. The CDR3 region has the DNA TGTGCCAGCAGCTTACTGACAGCTTGGGGAGAGCAGTACTTC. The encoded protein is CASSLLTAWGEQYF. The variable domain in full, with the rest retrieved from reference TRBV11-2 and TRBJ2-7, is EAGVAQSPRYKIIEKRQSVAFWCNPISGHATLYWYQQILGQGPKLLIQFQNNGVVDDSQLPKDRFSAERLKGVDSTLKIQPAKLEDSAVYLCASSLLTAWGEQYFGPGTRLTVT.

V and J are TRBV4-3 and TRBJ2-7; 10 bases are shared with TRBD2. Trimming took 3 bases from V and 1 from J; bases not matched to a gene: 3. This CDR3 has 15 residues. The germline V gene encodes CDR1 LGHNA and CDR2 YSLEER. This chain's CDR3 is CASSQSGRGSYEQYF. CDR3 coding DNA: TGCGCCAGCAGCCAGAGCGGGAGGGGGTCCTACGAGCAGTACTTC.

As regards this clone: The junction departs from germline at one end; a sequencing error may be responsible. V and J are TRBV2 and TRBJ1-1; 8 positions agree with TRBD1. Germline-derived CDR1 and CDR2 are SNHLY and FYNNEI. The CDR3 loop spans 15 amino acids. CDR3 nucleotide sequence: TGTGCCAGCAGCTACCGCCGACAGGGGAACACTAAAGCTTTCTTT. Translation gives CASSYRRQGNTKAFF.

With regard to this clone: Other DNA sequences within the sample encode an identical CDR3. V is TRBV7-9 and J is TRBJ1-2; a possible D gene is TRBD1 (5 bases). This CDR3 is 18 amino acids long. The V gene's germline CDR1 is SEHNR and CDR2 FQNEAQ (reference sequence). V was pared by 4 bases and J by 2 bases, with 23 bases between. CDR3 coding DNA: TGTGCCAGCAGCTCAGAGCTAGCCAGCCCCGGGGGGAACTATGGCTACACCTTC. Its protein product is CASSSELASPGGNYGYTF.

The V call is TRBV6-5, the J call TRBJ1-4, with D possibly matching TRBD1 (6 bases). The V end lost 3 bases, the J end lost 8 bases, and 13 bases lay between the germline ends. The CDR3 loop spans 14 amino acids. Germline V lookup: CDR1 MNHEY, CDR2 SVGAGI. CDR3 in DNA: TGTGCCAGCAGTTATACGTCTCAGGGGGAAAAACTGTTTTTT. Translation: CASSYTSQGEKLFF.